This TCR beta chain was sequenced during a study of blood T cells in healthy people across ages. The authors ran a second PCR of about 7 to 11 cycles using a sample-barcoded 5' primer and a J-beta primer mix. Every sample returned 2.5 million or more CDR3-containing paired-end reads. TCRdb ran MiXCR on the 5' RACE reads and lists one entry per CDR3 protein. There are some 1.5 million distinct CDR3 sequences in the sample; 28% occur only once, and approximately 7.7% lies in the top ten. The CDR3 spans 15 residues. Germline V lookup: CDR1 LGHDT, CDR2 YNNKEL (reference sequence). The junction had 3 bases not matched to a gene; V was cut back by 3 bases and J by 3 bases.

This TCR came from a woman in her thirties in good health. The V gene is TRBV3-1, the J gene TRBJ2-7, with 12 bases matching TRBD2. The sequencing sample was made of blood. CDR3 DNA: TGTGCCAGCAGCCAGAAGACTAGCGGGAGCTACGAGCAGTACTTC. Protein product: CASSQKTSGSYEQYF.